This entry describes one TCR beta chain. This sample was taken from a study of cytomegalovirus exposure and HLA in healthy donors. PCR amplification relied on 60 Vbeta primers (plus 13 Jbeta primers). Clones were sequenced by immunoSEQ multiplex PCR, and TCRdb holds only the in-frame ones, with some missing. This sample yields fewer than 250,000 clones, of which over 80% are seen a single time; 10% to 13% belongs to the top ten. Germline CDR1 SGHTA, CDR2 FQGNSA. Trimming removed 3 bases from V and 7 bases from J; junction bases left unmatched: 2. The CDR3 totals 14 residues. Unrecorded immune exposure was likely among donors, who were nominally healthy when sampled.

This sequence joins TRBV7-2 and TRBJ2-2, with 10 bases aligning to TRBD1. The sequenced sample was PBMCs. This sequence originates from a woman aged 45-65 years in good health and CMV-seropositive. The CDR3 here is CASSLGTGDGELFF. The CDR3 coding sequence is TGTGCCAGCAGCTTGGGGACAGGGGACGGGGAGCTGTTTTTT.